This entry describes one T cell receptor (beta chain). Its antigen is not identified. Looked up from germline, CDR1 is MNHEY and CDR2 is SMNVEV (reference sequence). Deletions cut 5 bases from V and 3 bases from J, with 14 bases between. CDR3 size: 14 residues. TCRdb's copy holds only in-frame clones and misses some; the assay was immunoSEQ multiplex PCR. This sample yields about 56,000 clones, of which about nine tenths are seen a single time; 1.4% belongs to the top ten. This sample is drawn from a study of a mutant IDH1 vaccine in newly diagnosed glioma. Study-level background: Standard pretreatment was either radiotherapy, temozolomide, or, for most, radiochemotherapy with temozolomide.

General study results and limits: Shifts in the top peripheral T cell clonotypes seemed unrelated to pseudoprogression.

Time point meaning: week 23, last vaccination. It was 300 ug of mutant IDH1 20-mer peptide that made up each vaccine dose, given with topical imiquimod. Donors had new IDH1-mutant astrocytomas of WHO grade 3 or 4 (ATRX-lost). The J gene is TRBJ2-7, the V gene TRBV27; D is possibly TRBD1 or TRBD2 (6 bases each). This material consisted of PBMCs, taken from a glioma patient whose treatment included an IDH1 peptide vaccine. The TCR sequence derives from a middle-aged man with glioma. CDR3 DNA sequence: TGTGCCAGCAGTCCGGGGGCAGCGGTCTACGAGCAGTACTTC. Translated: CASSPGAAVYEQYF.